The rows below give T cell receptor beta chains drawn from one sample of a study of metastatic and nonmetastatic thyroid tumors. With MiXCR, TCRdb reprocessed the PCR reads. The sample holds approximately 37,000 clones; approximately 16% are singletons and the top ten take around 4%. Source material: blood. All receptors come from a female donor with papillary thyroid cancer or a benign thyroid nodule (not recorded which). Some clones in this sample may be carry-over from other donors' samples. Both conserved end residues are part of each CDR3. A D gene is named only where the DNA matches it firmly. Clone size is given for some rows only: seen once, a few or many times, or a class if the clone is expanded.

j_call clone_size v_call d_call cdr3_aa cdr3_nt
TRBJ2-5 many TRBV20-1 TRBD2 CSAIPLRGAGETQYF TGCAGTGCAATCCCCTTGCGGGGGGCCGGGGAGACCCAGTACTTC
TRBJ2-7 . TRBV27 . CARSSTGGGSYEQYF TGTGCCAGAAGTTCCACAGGTGGGGGGTCCTACGAGCAGTACTTC
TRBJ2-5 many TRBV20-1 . CSASNQGLGETQYF TGCAGTGCTAGTAATCAGGGGTTAGGGGAGACCCAGTACTTC
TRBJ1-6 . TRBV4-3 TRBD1 CASSQDRNSPLHF TGCGCCAGCAGCCAGGACAGGAATTCACCCCTCCACTTT
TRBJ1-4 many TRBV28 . CASSLVTGEKLFF TGTGCCAGCAGTTTAGTCACGGGGGAAAAACTGTTTTTT
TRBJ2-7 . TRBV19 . CASSIRSSYYQYF TGTGCCAGTAGTATAAGAAGCTCCTACTATCAGTACTTC
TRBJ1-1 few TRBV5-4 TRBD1 CASSPWWTGDTEAFF TGTGCCAGCAGCCCTTGGTGGACAGGGGATACTGAAGCTTTCTTT
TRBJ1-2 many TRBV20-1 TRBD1 CSAQGGRDYGYTF TGCAGTGCCCAGGGGGGGAGGGACTATGGCTACACCTTC
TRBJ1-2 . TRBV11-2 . CASSLGRGSGVYGYTF TGTGCCAGCAGCTTGGGACGGGGAAGCGGTGTCTATGGCTACACCTTC
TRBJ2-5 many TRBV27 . CASGIGRETQYF TGTGCCAGCGGCATCGGCAGGGAGACCCAGTACTTC
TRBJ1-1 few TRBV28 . CASSRGWTEAFF TGTGCCAGCAGCCGGGGTTGGACTGAAGCTTTCTTT
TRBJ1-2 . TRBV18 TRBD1 CASSRRQGSVDYGYTF TGTGCCAGCTCACGTCGACAGGGGAGTGTAGACTATGGCTACACCTTC
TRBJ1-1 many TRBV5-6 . CASSFRGTGTTEAFF TGTGCCAGCAGCTTTCGGGGGACGGGGACCACTGAAGCTTTCTTT
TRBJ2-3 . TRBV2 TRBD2 CASSFRLAGVGYTQYF TGTGCCAGCAGTTTCAGACTAGCGGGGGTCGGGTATACGCAATATTTT
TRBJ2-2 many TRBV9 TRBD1 CASSDVLRQGETGELFF TGTGCCAGCAGCGATGTCCTGAGACAGGGGGAAACCGGGGAGCTGTTTTTT
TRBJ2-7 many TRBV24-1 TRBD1 CATSDPGTVRSYEQYF TGTGCCACCAGTGATCCCGGGACAGTCAGATCCTACGAGCAGTACTTC
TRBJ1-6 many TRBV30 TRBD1 CAWNTGTGYSPLHF TGTGCCTGGAATACCGGGACAGGGTATTCACCCCTCCACTTT
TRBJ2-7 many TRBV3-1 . CASSPDSTTSYEQYF TGTGCCAGCAGCCCCGACAGCACGACCTCCTACGAGCAGTACTTC
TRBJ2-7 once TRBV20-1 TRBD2 CSARTSGPYEQYF TGCAGTGCCCGGACTAGCGGACCCTACGAGCAGTACTTC
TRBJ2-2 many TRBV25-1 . CASSDHRASNTGELFF TGTGCCAGCAGTGACCACAGGGCCTCCAACACCGGGGAGCTGTTTTTT
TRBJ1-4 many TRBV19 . CASSMAHNNEKLFF TGTGCCAGTAGTATGGCGCACAATAATGAAAAACTGTTTTTT
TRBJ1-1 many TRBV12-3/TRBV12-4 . CASSLGNTEAFF TGTGCCAGCAGTTTAGGAAACACTGAAGCTTTCTTT
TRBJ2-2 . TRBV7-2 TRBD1 CASSRDSGIGELFF TGTGCCAGCAGCCGGGACAGTGGTATCGGGGAGCTTTTTTTT
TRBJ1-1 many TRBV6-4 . CASSDYVGTEAFF TGTGCCAGCAGTGACTACGTGGGAACTGAAGCTTTCTTT
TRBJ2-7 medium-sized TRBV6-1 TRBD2 CASSEVGREAYEQYF TGTGCCAGCAGTGAAGTAGGGCGGGAGGCCTACGAGCAGTACTTC
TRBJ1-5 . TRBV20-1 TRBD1 CSATTGGSINQPQHF TGCAGTGCCACCACAGGGGGCTCAATTAATCAGCCCCAGCATTTT
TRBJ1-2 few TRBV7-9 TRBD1 CAREEPGQGAYGYTF TGTGCCAGAGAAGAACCGGGACAGGGGGCCTATGGCTACACCTTC
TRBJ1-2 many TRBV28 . CASSSDSHGYTF TGTGCCAGCAGTTCGGACAGCCATGGCTACACCTTC
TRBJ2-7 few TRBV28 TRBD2 CASKTVAGGPLYEQYF TGTGCCAGCAAGACAGTAGCGGGAGGGCCGTTATACGAGCAGTACTTC
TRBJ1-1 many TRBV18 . CASSPPRGAYTEAFF TGTGCCAGCTCGCCACCCCGGGGGGCTTATACTGAAGCTTTCTTT
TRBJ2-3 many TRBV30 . CAWSKGWGDTDTQYF TGTGCCTGGAGCAAGGGTTGGGGGGACACAGATACGCAGTATTTT
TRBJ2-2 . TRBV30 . CAWSRPGELFF TGTGCCTGGAGTCGACCCGGGGAGCTGTTTTTT
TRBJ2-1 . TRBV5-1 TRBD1 CASNWGQGGSYNEQFF TGCGCCAGCAACTGGGGACAGGGTGGTTCCTACAATGAGCAGTTCTTC
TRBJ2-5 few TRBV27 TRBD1 CASSLIGTERTQYF TGTGCCAGCAGTTTAATCGGGACAGAGAGGACCCAGTACTTC
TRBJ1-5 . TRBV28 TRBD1 CASSMLQGVKQPHHF TGTGCCAGCAGTATGCTACAGGGGGTGAAGCAGCCCCATCATTTT
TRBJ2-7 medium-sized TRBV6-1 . CASSEAIYYEQYF TGTGCCAGCAGTGAAGCCATTTACTACGAGCAGTACTTC
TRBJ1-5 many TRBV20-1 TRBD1 CSARGLSGQSNQPQHF TGCAGTGCTAGAGGGCTATCGGGACAGAGCAATCAGCCCCAGCATTTT
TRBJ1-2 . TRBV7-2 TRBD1 CASSQGQGMAGYTF TGTGCCAGCAGCCAAGGACAGGGTATGGCAGGCTACACCTTC
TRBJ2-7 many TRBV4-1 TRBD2 CASSRERGPSYEQYF TGCGCCAGCAGCCGTGAGCGGGGTCCCTCCTACGAGCAGTACTTC
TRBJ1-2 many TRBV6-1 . CASRGEGYYGYTF TGTGCCAGCAGGGGGGAAGGGTACTATGGCTACACCTTC
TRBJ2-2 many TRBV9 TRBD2 CASSVTLAGAFGELFF TGTGCCAGCAGCGTAACCCTAGCGGGGGCCTTCGGGGAGCTGTTTTTT
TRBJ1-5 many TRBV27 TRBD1 CASSFHSTGGNQPQHF TGTGCCAGCAGTTTCCACTCGACAGGGGGTAATCAGCCCCAGCATTTT
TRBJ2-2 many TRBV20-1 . CSARGNLAGELFF TGCAGTGCTAGAGGCAACCTGGCCGGGGAGCTGTTTTTT
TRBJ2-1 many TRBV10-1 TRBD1 CASSESYSLRDRYNEQFF TGCGCCAGCAGTGAGTCTTACAGCCTACGGGACAGATACAATGAGCAGTTCTTC
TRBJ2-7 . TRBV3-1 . CASSRGTHFTHYEQYF TGTGCCAGCAGCCGAGGGACCCATTTCACCCACTACGAGCAGTACTTC
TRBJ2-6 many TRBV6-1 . CASSPWVGANVLTF TGTGCCAGCAGTCCCTGGGTTGGGGCCAACGTCCTGACTTTC